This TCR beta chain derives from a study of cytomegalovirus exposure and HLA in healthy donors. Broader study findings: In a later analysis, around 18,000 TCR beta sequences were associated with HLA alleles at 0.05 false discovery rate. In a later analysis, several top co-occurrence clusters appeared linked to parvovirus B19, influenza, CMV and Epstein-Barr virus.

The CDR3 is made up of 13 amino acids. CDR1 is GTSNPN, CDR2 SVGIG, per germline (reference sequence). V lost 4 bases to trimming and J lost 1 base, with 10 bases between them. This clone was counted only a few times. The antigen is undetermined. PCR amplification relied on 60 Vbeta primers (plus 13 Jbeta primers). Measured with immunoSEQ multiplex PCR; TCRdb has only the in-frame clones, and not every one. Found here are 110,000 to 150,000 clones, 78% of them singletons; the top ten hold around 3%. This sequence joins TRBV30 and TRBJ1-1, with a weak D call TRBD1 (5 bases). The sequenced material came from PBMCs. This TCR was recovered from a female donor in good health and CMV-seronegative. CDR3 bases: TGTGCCTGGAACGTCCAGGGGAACACTGAAGCTTTCTTT. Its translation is CAWNVQGNTEAFF.